This T cell receptor beta chain was captured by sequencing in a study of blood T cell repertoires in COVID-19. Study-wide context: Both acute and convalescent COVID-19 samples were obtained from the United States, Italy and Spain.

TCRdb's table, derived via immunoSEQ multiplex PCR, lists solely in-frame clones and lacks some. The sample carries under 200,000 clones, roughly 84% recorded once. This CDR3 contains 11 residues. V lost 5 bases to trimming and J lost 4 bases, with 4 bases between them. Germline V gene sequence: CDR1 LNHDA, CDR2 SQIVND (reference sequence). The material sequenced was peripheral blood. This clonotype was sampled from a woman older than 75 with active or convalescent COVID-19. This rearrangement joins TRBV19 to TRBJ2-3; unclear D gene. The CDR3 DNA reads as TGTGCCAGTAGTTCTTCAGATACGCAGTATTTT. Its protein product is CASSSSDTQYF.